This T cell receptor (beta chain) was sequenced in a study of blood T cell repertoires in COVID-19. Overall study context: Specimens from acute and convalescent COVID-19 originated in the United States, Italy and Spain.

The assay was immunoSEQ multiplex PCR, and TCRdb's table has in-frame clones only and misses some. The table shows some 200,000 clones, with about 80% occurring only once. The receptor comes from a middle-aged woman with acute COVID-19. Sample: PBMCs or T cells enriched from blood (not recorded which).

The CDR3 sequence is CASSFSSDRGNEQFF. CDR3 coding DNA: TGTGCCAGCAGCTTCAGTAGCGACCGGGGGAATGAGCAGTTCTTC. The rearrangement joins TRBV7-3 to TRBJ2-1; TRBD2 might be the D (6 bases). V was clipped by 3 bases and J by 7 bases, with 16 bases between them. This CDR3 is 15 amino acids long. Germline CDR1 SGHTA, CDR2 FQGTGA.